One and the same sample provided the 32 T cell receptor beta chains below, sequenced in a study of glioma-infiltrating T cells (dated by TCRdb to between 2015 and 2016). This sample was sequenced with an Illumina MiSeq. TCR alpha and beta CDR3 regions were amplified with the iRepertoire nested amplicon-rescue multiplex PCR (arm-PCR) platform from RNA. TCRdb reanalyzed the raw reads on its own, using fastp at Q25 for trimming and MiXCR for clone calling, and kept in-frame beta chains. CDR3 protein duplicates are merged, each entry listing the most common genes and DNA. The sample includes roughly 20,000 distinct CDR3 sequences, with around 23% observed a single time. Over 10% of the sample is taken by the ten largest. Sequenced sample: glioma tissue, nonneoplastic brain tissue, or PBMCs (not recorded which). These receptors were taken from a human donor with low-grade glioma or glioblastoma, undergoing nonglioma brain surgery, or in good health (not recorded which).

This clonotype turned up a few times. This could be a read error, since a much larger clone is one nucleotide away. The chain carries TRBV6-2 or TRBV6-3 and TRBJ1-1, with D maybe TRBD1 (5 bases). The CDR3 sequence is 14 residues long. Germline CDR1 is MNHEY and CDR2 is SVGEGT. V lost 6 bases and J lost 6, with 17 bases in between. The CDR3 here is CASSKPQVGAEAFF. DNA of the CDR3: TGTGCCAGCAGCAAGCCACAGGTTGGGGCTGAAGCTTTCTTT.

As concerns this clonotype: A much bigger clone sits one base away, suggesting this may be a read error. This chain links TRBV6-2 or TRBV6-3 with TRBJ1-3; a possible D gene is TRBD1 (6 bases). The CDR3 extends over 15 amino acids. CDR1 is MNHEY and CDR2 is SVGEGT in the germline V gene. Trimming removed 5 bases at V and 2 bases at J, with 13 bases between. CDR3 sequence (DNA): TGTGCCAGCAGTGACGGACAGCTTACTGGAAACACCATATATTTT. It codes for CASSDGQLTGNTIYF.

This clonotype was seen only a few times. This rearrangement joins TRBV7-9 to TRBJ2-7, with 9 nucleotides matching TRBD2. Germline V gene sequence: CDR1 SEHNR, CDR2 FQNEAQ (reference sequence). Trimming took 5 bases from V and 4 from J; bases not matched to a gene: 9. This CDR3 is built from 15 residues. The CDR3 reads CASSPGLAGMYEQYF. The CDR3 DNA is TGTGCCAGCAGCCCGGGGCTAGCGGGGATGTACGAGCAGTACTTC.

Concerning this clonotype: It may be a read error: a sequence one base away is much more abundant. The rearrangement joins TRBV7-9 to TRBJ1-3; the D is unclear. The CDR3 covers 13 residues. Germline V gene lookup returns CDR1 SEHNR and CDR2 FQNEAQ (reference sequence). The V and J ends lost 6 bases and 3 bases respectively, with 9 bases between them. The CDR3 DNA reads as TGTGCCAGCAGACGGCACCATGGAAACACCATATATTTT. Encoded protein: CASRRHHGNTIYF.

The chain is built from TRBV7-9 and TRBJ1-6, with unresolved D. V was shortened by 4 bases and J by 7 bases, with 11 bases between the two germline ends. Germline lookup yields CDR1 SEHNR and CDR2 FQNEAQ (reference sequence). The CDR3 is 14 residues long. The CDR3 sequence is CASSSTKVNSPLHF. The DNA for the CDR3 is TGTGCCAGCAGCTCAACCAAAGTCAATTCACCCCTCCACTTT.

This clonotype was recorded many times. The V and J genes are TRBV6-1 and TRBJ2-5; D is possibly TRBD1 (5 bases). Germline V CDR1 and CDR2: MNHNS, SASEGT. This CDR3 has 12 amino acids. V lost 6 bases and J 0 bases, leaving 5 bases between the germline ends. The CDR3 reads CASSRDQETQYF. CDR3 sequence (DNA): TGTGCCAGCAGCAGGGACCAAGAGACCCAGTACTTC.

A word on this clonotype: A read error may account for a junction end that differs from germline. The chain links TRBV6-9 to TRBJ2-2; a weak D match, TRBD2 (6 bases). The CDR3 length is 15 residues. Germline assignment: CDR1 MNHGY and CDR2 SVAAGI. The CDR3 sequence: CASSYFGGNTGELFF. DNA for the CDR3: TGTGCCAGCAGTTATTTCGGGGGAAACACCGGTGAGCTGTTTTTT.

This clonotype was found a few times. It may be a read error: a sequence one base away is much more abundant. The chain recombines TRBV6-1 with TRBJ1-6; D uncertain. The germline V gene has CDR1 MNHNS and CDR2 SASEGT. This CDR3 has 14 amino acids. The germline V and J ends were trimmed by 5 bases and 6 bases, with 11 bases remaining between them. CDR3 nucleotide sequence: TGTGCCAGCAGTTCCCAGGCTTTTAATTCACCCCTCCACTTT. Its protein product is CASSSQAFNSPLHF.

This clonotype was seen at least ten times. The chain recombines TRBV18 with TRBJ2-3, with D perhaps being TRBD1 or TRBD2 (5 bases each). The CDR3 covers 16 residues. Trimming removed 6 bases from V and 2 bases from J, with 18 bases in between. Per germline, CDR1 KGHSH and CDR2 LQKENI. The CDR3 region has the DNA TGTGCCAGCTCGGGGGAAGAGGGGCAGACCACAGATACGCAGTATTTT. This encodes CASSGEEGQTTDTQYF.

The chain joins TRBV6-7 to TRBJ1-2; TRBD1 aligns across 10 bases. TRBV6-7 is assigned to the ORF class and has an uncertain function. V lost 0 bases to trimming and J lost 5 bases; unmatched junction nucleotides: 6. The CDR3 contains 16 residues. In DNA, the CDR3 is TGTGCCAGCAGTTACTCGATACGGGACAGGGGATATGGCTACACCTTC. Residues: CASSYSIRDRGYGYTF.

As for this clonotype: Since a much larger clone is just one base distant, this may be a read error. The CDR3 reads CASSYQNLSNQPQHF. CDR3 sequence (DNA): TGTGCCAGCAGTTACCAGAACTTGAGCAATCAGCCCCAGCATTTT. The chain combines TRBV12-3 or TRBV12-4 with TRBJ1-5; D call uncertain. V was clipped by 4 bases and J by 1 base, with 11 bases between them. The CDR3 totals 15 residues.

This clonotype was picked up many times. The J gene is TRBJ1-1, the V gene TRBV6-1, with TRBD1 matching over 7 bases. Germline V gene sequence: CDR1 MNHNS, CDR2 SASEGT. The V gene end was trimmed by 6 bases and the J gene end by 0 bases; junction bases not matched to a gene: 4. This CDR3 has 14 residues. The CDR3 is CASRRDRMNTEAFF. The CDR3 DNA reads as TGTGCCAGCAGGAGGGACAGAATGAACACTGAAGCTTTCTTT.

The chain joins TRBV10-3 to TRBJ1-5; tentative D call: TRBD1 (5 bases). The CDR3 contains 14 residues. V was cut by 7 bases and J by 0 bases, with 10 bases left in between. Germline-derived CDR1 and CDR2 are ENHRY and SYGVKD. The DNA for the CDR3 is TGTGCCATCAAGGCGACAGATAGCAATCAGCCCCAGCATTTT. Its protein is CAIKATDSNQPQHF.

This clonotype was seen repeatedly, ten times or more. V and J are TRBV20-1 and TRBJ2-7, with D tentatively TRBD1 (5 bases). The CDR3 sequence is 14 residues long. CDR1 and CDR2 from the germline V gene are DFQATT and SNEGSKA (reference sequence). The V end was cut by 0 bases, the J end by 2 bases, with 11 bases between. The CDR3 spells CSARDPGRTYEQYF. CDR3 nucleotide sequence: TGCAGTGCTAGAGATCCAGGGCGAACCTACGAGCAGTACTTC.

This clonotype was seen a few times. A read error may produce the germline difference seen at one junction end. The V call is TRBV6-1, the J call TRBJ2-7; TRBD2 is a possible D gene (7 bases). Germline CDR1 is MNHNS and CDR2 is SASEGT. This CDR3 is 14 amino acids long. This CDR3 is CAISEGGAVDEQYF. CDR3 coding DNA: TGTGCCATCAGTGAGGGGGGGGCGGTTGACGAGCAGTACTTC.

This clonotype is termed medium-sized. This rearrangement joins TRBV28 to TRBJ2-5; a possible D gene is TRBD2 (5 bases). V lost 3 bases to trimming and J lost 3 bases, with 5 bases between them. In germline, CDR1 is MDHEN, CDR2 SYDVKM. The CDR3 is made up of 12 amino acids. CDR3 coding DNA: TGTGCCAGCAGTTTGAGGGAAGAGACCCAGTACTTC. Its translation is CASSLREETQYF.

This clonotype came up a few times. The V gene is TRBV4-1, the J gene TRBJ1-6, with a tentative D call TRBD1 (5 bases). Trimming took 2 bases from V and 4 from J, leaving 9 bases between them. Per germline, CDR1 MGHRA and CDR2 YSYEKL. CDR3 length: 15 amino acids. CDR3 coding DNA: TGCGCCAGCAGCCAATTTCGGGGGTATAATTCACCCCTCCACTTT. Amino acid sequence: CASSQFRGYNSPLHF.

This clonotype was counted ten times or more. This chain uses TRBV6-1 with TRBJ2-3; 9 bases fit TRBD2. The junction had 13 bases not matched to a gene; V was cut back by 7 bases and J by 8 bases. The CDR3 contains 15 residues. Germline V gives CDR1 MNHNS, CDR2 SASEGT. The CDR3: CASTHSGGPRGTQYF. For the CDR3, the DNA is TGTGCCAGCACCCATAGCGGGGGCCCAAGGGGTACGCAGTATTTT.

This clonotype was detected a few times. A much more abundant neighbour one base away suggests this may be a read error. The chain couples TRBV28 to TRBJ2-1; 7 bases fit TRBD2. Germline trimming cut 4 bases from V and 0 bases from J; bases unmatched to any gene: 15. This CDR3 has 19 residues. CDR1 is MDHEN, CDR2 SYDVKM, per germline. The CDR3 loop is CASSYGRLASRGSYNEQFF. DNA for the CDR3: TGTGCCAGCAGTTACGGCCGACTAGCTAGCCGTGGCTCCTACAATGAGCAGTTCTTC.

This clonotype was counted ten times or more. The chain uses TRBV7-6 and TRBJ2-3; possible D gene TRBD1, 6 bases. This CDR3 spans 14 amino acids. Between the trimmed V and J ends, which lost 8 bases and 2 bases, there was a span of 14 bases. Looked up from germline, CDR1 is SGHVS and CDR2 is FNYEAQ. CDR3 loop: CASAWGTPTDTQYF. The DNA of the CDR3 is TGTGCCAGCGCGTGGGGGACACCCACAGATACGCAGTATTTT.

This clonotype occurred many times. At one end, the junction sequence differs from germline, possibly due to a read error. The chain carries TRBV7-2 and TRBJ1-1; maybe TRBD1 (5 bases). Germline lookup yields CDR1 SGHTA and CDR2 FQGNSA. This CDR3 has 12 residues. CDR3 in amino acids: CASNLDSTEAFF. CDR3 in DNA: TGTGCCAGCAACTTAGACAGCACTGAAGCTTTCTTT.

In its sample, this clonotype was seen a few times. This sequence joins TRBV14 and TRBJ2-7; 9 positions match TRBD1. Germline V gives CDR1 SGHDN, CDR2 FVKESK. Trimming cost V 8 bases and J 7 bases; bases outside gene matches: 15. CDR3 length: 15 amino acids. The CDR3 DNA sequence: TGTGCCAGCCCCGAATTGGGACAGGGACATAGTGAGCAGTACTTC. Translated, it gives CASPELGQGHSEQYF.

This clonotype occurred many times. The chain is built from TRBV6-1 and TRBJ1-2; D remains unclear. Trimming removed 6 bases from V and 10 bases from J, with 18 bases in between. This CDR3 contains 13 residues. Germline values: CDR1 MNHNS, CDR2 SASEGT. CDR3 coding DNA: TGTGCCAGCAGCTCCTGGGCCCCGGAGGACTACACCTTC. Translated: CASSSWAPEDYTF.

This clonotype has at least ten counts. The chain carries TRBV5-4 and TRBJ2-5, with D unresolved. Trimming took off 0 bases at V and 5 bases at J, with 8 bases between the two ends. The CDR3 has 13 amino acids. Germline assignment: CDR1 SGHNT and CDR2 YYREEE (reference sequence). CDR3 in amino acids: CASSLAPLETQYF. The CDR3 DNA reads TGTGCCAGCAGCTTGGCACCCCTGGAGACCCAGTACTTC. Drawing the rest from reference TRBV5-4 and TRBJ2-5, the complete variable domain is ETGVTQSPTHLIKTRGQQVTLRCSSQSGHNTVSWYQQALGQGPQFIFQYYREEENGRGNFPPRFSGLQFPNYSSELNVNALELDDSALYLCASSLAPLETQYFGPGTRLLVL.

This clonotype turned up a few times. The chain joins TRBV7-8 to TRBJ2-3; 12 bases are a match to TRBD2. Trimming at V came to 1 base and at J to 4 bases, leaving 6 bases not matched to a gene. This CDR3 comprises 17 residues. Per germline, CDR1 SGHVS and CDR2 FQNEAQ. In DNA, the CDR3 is TGTGCCAGCAGCTTAGAAAGACTAGCGGGGGTATCAGATACGCAGTATTTT. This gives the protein CASSLERLAGVSDTQYF. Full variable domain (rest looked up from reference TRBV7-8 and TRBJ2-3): GAGVSQSPRYKVAKRGQDVALRCDPISGHVSLFWYQQALGQGPEFLTYFQNEAQLDKSGLPSDRFFAERPEGSVSTLKIQRTQQEDSAVYLCASSLERLAGVSDTQYFGPGTRLTVL.

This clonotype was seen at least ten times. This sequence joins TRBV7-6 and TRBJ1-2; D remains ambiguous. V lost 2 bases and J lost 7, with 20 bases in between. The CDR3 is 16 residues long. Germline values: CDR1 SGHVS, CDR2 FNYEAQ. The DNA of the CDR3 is TGTGCCAGCAGCTTACCCCCTGGGGTAGGGAAACTTGGCTACACCTTC. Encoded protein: CASSLPPGVGKLGYTF.

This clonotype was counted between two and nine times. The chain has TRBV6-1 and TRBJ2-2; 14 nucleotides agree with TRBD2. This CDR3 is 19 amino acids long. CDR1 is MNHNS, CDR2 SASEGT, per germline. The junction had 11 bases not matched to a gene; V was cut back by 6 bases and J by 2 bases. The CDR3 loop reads CASRGLAGANGQNTGELFF. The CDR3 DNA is TGTGCCAGCAGGGGACTAGCGGGGGCGAATGGACAAAACACCGGGGAGCTGTTTTTT.

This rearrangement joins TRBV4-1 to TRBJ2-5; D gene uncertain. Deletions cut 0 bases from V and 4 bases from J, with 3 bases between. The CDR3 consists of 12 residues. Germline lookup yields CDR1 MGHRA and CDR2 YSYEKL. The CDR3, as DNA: TGCGCCAGCAGCCAAGAGACAGAGACCCAGTACTTC. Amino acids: CASSQETETQYF.

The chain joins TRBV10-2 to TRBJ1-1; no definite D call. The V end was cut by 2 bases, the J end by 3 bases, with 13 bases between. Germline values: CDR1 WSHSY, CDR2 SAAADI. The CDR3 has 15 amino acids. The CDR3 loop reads CASSETFTRDTEAFF. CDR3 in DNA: TGCGCCAGCAGTGAGACATTCACTAGGGACACTGAAGCTTTCTTT.

DNA for the CDR3: TGTGCCAGTAGTTGGGGGACAGGGTCCTACGAGCAGTACTTC. This encodes CASSWGTGSYEQYF. The rearrangement joins TRBV19 to TRBJ2-7, with 9 bases that match TRBD1. Germline values: CDR1 LNHDA, CDR2 SQIVND (reference sequence). V trimming: 5 bases; J trimming: 1 base; junction bases outside the gene matches: 3. The CDR3 extends over 14 amino acids.

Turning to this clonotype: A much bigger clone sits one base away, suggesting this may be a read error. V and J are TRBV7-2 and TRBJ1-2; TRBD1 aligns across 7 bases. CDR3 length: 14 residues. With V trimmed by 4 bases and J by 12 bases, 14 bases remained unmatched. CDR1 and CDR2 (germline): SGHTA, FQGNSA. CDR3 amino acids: CASSSGDSPRVNTF. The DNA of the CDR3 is TGTGCCAGCAGCTCCGGGGACAGCCCCAGGGTTAACACCTTC.

The CDR3: CASSPSGATCGETQYF. The CDR3 coding sequence is TGTGCCAGCAGTCCTAGCGGGGCCACATGCGGAGAGACCCAGTACTTC. J is TRBJ2-5 and V is TRBV27; the match to TRBD2 covers 9 bases. V dropped 5 bases and J dropped 4; count of bases not matched to a gene: 11. The CDR3 sequence is 16 residues long. Per germline, CDR1 MNHEY and CDR2 SMNVEV (reference sequence).